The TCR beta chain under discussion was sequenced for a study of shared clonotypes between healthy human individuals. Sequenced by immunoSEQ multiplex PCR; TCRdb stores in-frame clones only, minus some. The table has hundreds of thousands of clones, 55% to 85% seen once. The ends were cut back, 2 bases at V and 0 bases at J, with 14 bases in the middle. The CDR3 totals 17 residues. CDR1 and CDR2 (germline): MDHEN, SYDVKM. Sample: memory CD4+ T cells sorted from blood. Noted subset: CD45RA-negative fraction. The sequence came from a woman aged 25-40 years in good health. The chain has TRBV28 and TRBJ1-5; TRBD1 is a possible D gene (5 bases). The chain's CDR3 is CASSLGPAGDSNQPQHF. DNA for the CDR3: TGTGCCAGCAGTTTAGGCCCCGCGGGGGATAGCAATCAGCCCCAGCATTTT.